This TCR beta chain was identified in a study of beta chain features in type 1 diabetes. Across the whole study: Sorted cells from all samples, numbering about 100,000,000, were examined.

Study-wide results and caveats: Patients with type 1 diabetes carried fewer insertions and had more deletions at their VDJ junctions.

A note on this clone: Its target is not known.

Reverse transcribing all isolated RNA meant expressed TCRB transcripts were sequenced. Using immunoSEQ multiplex PCR, the repertoire was profiled, and TCRdb retains in-frame clones only, with some absent. Of approximately 200,000 clones in the sample, over 9.5% were seen once. V was trimmed by 4 bases and J by 7 bases, leaving 10 bases between them. The V gene's germline CDR1 is MNHEY and CDR2 SMNVEV (reference sequence). The CDR3 runs 12 residues. A sort by CD45RO/CCR7/CD25/CD127/CD95/CD27 yielded CD4+ naive, central memory, regulatory and stem cell-like memory cells. The sequenced material came from naive CD4+ T cells from blood. The TCR was taken from a woman aged 18-29 years in good health. V is TRBV27 and J is TRBJ1-1; no firm D call. The CDR3 spells CASSSLRDEAFF. The CDR3 DNA follows: TGTGCCAGCAGTTCTTTACGGGATGAAGCTTTCTTT.